This T cell receptor (beta chain) was identified in a study of blood T cells in healthy people across ages. Primed by a sample-barcoded 5' primer and a J-beta primer mix, a second PCR proceeded for about 7 to 12 cycles. TCRdb itself ran the 5' RACE reads through MiXCR, one entry per CDR3 protein. This table holds fewer than 750,000 distinct CDR3 sequences, over 40% found once. CDR1 and CDR2 (germline): LGHNA, YNFKEQ. Trimming shortened V by 3 bases and J by 3 bases, and 8 bases separated the two germline ends. This CDR3 is 13 amino acids long. Isolation yielded PBMCs, at least 7 million per sample, in every case. This clonotype has a count of ten or more.

The sequencing input was blood. This receptor was identified in a woman older than 75 in good health. The gene calls are TRBV4-2 and TRBJ2-5; maybe TRBD2 (5 bases). For the CDR3, the DNA is TGTGCCAGCAGCCAGGTTAGCGAAGAGACCCAGTACTTC. It codes for CASSQVSEETQYF.